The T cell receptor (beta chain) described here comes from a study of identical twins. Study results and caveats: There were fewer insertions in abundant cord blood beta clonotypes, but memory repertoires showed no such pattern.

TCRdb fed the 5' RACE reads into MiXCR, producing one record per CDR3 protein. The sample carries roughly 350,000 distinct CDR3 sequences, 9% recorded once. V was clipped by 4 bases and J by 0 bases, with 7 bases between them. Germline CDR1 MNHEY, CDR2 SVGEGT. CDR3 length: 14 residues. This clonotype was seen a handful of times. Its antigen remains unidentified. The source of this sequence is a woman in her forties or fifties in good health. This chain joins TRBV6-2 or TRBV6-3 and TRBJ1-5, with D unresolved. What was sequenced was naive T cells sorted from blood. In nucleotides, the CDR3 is TGTGCCAGCAGTTCAGTCAATAGCAATCAGCCCCAGCATTTT. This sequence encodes CASSSVNSNQPQHF.